The subject of this entry is one T cell receptor (beta chain). No antigen is known for it. Cultured CD4+ T-cell DNA underwent Oncomine TCR Beta short-read sequencing. Someone extracted genomic DNA from cultured CD4+ T cells. TCRdb analysed the PCR reads with MiXCR anew, one entry per CDR3 protein. This sample carries under 7,500 distinct CDR3 sequences, 35% of them seen once, and the ten largest clones take approximately 31%. The treatment is: approximately nine-day PBMC culture with coronavirus spike peptide pools or control peptides (ViraFEST assay). The unexposed donor gave CD4+ T cells before the COVID-19 pandemic (2011-2018). Peptide pools at 8 to 10 ug/ml stimulated fewer than 2.5 million PBMCs per well with roughly 10 IU/ml IL-2. These data originate in a study of vaccination and CD4 T cells after COVID-19. On the study more broadly: Six males and four females, two Hispanic, made up the convalescents. The peptides that stimulated the cells were overlapping spike peptides from SARS-CoV-2, HCoV-NL63, HCoV-OC43 and HCoV-229E.

The TCR originated in a human donor in good health. The material sequenced was CD4+ T cells from blood, cultured in vitro.

The CDR3 protein is CASSLGLEPYNEQFF. The CDR3 nucleotides are TGTGCCAGCAGCTTAGGACTAGAGCCCTACAATGAGCAGTTCTTC. The V call is TRBV7-2, the J call TRBJ2-1; maybe TRBD2 (6 bases). Trimming removed 1 base at V and 2 bases at J, with 9 bases between. The CDR3 covers 15 residues. Germline V gene sequence: CDR1 SGHTA, CDR2 FQGNSA.